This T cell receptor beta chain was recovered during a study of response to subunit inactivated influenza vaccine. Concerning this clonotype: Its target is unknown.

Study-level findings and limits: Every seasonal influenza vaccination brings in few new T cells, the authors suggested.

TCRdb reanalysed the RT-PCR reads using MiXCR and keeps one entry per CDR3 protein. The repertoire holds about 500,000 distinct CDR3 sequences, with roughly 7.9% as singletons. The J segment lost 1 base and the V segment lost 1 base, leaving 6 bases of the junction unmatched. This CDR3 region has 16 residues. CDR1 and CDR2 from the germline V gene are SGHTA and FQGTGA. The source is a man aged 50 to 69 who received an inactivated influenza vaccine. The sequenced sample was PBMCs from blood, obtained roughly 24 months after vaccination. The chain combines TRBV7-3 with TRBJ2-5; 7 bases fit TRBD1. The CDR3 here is CASSLRGGDIQETQYF. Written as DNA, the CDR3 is TGTGCCAGCAGCTTAAGAGGGGGCGATATCCAAGAGACCCAGTACTTC. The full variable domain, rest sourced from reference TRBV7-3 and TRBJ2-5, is GAGVSQTPSNKVTEKGKYVELRCDPISGHTALYWYRQSLGQGPEFLIYFQGTGAADDSGLPNDRFFAVRPEGSVSTLKIQRTERGDSAVYLCASSLRGGDIQETQYFGPGTRLLVL.